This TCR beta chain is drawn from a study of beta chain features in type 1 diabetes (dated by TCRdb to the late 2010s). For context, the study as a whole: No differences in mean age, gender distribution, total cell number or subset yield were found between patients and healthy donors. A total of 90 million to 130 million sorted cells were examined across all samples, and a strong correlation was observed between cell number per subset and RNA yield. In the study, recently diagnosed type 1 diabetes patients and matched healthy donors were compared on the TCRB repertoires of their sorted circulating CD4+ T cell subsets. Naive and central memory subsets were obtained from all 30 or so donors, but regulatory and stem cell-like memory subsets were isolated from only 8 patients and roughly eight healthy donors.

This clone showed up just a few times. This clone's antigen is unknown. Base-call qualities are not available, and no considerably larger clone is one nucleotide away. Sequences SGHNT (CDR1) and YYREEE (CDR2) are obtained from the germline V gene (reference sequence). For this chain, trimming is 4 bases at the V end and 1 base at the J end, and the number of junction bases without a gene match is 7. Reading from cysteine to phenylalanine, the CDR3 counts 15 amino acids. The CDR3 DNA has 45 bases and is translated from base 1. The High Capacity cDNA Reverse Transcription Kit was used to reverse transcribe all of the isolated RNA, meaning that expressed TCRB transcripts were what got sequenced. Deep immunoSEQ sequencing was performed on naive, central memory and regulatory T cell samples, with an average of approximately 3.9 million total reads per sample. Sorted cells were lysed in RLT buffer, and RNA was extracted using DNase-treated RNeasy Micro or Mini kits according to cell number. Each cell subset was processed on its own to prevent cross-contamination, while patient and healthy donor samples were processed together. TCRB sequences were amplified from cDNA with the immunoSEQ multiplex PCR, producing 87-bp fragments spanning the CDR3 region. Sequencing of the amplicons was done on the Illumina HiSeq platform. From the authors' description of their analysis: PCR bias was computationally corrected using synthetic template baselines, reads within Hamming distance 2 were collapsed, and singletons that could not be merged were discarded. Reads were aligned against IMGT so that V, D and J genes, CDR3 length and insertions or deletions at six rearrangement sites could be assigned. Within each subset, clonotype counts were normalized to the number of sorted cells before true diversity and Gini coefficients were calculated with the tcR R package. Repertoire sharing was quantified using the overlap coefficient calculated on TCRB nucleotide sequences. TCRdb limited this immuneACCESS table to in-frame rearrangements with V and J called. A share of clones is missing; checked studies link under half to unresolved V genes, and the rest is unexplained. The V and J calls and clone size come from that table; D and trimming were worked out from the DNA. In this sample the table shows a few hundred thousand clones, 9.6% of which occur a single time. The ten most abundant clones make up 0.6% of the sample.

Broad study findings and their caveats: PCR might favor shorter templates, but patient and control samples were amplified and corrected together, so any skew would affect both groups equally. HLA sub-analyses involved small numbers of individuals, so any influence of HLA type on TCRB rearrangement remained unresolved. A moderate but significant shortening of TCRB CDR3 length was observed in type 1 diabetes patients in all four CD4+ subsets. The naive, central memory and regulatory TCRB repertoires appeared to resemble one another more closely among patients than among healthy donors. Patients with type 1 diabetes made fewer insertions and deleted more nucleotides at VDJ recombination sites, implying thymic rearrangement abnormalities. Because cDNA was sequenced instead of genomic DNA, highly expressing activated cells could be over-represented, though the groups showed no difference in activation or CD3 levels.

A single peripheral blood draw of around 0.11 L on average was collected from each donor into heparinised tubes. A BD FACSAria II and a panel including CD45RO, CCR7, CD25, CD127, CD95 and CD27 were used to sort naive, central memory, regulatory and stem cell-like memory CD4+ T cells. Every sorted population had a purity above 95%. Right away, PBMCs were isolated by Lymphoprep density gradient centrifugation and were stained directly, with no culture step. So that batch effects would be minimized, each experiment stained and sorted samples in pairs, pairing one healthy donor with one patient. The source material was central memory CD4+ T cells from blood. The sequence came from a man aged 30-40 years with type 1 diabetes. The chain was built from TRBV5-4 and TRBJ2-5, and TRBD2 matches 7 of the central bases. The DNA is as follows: TGTGCCAGCAGCCCTGGGGACTACCTCCAAGAGACCCAGTACTTC. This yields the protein CASSPGDYLQETQYF.